Listed here is a single T cell receptor (beta chain). Antigen unknown. The assay was immunoSEQ multiplex PCR, and TCRdb's table has in-frame clones only and misses some. The sample contains nearly 2 million clones, about 95% of which appear only once. The data were taken from a study of shared clonotypes between healthy human individuals. Naive CD8 cells lacked CD45RO and underwent positive selection for CCR7, leaving out terminally differentiated effector memory CD45RA+ cells. Recent acute infections and vaccinations were absent in the healthy HIV-negative adult donors. Within Nashville, Tennessee resided all donors, each a Caucasian adult. Overall study findings and caveats: Researchers sampled blood only, noting tissue repertoires likely differ.

The CDR3 length is 14 residues. The ends lost 7 bases at V and 5 bases at J; junction bases unmatched: 7. Germline CDR1 reads MNHNS; CDR2 reads SASEGT. The sequencing sample was made of naive CD8+ T cells sorted from blood. The chain employs TRBV6-1 and TRBJ1-4, with TRBD1 matching 7 bases. The sequence came from a man aged 18 to 35 in good health. The CDR3 bases are TGTGCCAGCACCTTGACAGGGCGGAATGAAAAACTGTTTTTT. Its translation: CASTLTGRNEKLFF.